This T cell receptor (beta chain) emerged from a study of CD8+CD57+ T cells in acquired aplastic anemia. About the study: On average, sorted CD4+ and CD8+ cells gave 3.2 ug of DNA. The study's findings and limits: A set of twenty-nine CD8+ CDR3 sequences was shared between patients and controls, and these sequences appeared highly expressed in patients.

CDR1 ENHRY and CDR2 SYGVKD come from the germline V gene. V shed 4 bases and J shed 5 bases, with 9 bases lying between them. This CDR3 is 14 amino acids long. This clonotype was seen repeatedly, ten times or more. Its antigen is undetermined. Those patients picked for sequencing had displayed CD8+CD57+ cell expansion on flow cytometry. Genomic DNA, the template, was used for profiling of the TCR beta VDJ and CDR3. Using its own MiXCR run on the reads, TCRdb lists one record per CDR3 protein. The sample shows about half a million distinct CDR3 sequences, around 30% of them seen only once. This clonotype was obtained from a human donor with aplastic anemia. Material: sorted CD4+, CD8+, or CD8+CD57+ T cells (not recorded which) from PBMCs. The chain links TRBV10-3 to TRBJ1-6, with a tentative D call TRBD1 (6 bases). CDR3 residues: CAISVDRDNSPLHF. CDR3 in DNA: TGTGCCATCAGTGTGGACAGAGATAATTCACCCCTCCACTTT.